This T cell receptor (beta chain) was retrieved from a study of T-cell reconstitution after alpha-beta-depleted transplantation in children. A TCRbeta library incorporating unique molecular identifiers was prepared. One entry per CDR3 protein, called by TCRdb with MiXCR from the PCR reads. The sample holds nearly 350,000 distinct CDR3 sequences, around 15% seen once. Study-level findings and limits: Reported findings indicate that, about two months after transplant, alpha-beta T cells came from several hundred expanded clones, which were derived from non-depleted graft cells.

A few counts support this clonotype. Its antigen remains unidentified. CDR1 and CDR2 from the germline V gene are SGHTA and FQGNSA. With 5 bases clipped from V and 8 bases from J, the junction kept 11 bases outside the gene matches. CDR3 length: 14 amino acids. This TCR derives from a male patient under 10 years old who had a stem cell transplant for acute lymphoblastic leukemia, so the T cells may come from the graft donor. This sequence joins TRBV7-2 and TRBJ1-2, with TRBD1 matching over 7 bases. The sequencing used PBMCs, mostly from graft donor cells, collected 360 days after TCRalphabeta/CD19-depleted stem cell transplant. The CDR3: CASSRRDSLIGYTF. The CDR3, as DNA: TGTGCCAGCAGCCGGCGGGACAGCCTTATAGGCTACACCTTC.